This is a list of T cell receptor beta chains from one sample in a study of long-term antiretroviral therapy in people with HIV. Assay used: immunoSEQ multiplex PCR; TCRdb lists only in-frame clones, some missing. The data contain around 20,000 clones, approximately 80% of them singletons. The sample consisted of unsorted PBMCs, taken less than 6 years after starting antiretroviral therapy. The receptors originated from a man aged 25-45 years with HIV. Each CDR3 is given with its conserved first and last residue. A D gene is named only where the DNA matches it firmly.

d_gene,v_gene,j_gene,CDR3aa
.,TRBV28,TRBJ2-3,CASSLRQGPTDTQYF
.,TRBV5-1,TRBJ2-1,CASSLAGIGGKNEQFF
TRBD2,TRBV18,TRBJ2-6,CASSPFPELAGGRGANVLTF
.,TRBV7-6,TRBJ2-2,CASRNTGELFF
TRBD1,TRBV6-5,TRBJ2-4,CASSQTGGLGGIQYF
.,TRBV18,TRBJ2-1,CASSLYDQSGEQFF
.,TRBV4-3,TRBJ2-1,CASSQGVTMYNEQFF
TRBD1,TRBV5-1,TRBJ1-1,CASAGEGATEAFF
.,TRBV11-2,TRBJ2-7,CASSLAPIYEQYF
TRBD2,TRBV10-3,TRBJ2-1,CAISAWREGDNEQFF
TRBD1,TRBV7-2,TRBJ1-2,CASSVTGGNYGYTF
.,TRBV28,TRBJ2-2,CASSFQGRAGELFF
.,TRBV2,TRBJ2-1,CASSEETQVYNEQFF
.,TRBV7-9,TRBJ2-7,CASSPRGSPIRQYF
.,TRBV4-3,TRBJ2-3,CASSQDPRTDTQYF
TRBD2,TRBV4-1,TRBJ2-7,CASSPLAGGYYEQYF
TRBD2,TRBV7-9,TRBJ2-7,CASSLGGGLAHYEQYF
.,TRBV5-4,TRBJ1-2,CASREGGYGYTF
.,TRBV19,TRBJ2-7,CASSITAGVGEQYF
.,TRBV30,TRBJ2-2,CAWSVSISGELFF
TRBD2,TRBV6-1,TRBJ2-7,CASSEELAGPYEQYF
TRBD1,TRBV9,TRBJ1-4,CASSRGQGVANEKLFF
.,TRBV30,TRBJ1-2,CAWSVPGEGYGYTF
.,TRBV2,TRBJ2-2,CASQGILDTGELFF
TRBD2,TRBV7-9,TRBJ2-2,CASSFSGTMGNTGELFF
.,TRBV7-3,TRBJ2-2,CASSLLGTGELFF
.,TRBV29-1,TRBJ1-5,CSARGTSLGPQHF
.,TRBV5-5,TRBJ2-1,CASSLAVDNEQFF
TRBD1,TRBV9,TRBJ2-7,CASSFRTGATYEQYF
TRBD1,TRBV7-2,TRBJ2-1,CASSPQGAVNEQFF
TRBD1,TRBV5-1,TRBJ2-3,CASSEPGDRGTDTQYF
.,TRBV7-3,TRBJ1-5,CASSLTGGDQPQHF
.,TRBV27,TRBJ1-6,CASSSSGVPYNSPLHF